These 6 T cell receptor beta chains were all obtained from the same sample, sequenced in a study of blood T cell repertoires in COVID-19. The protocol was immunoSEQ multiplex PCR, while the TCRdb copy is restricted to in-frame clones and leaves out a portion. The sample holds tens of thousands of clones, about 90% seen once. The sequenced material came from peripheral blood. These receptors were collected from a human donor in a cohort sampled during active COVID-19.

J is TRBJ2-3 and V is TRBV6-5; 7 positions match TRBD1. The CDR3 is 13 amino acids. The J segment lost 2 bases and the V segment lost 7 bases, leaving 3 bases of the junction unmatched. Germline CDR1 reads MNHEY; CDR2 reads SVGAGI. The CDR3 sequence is CASTGQLTDTQYF. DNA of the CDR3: TGTGCCAGCACGGGACAGCTCACAGATACGCAGTATTTT.

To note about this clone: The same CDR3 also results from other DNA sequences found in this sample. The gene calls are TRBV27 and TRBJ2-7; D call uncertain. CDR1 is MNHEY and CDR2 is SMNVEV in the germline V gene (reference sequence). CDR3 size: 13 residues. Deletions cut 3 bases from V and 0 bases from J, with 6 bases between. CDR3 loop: CASSLSRSYEQYF. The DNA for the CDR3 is TGTGCCAGCAGTTTGTCCCGCTCCTACGAGCAGTACTTC.

For the CDR3, the DNA is TGTGCCAGCAGCTTAGGGGACAGGGAAGAAGAGACCCAGTACTTC. Translation: CASSLGDREEETQYF. The V and J genes are TRBV13 and TRBJ2-5; 8 bases line up with TRBD1. The CDR3 has 15 residues. The V gene end was trimmed by 0 bases and the J gene end by 3 bases; junction bases not matched to a gene: 3. CDR1 is PRHDT and CDR2 is FYEKMQ in the germline V gene (reference sequence).

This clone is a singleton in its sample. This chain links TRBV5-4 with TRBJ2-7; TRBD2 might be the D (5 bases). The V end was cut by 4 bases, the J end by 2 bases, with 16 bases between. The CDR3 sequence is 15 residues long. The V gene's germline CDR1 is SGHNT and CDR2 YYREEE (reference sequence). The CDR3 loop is CASSPTPEGTYEQYF. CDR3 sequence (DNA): TGTGCCAGCAGCCCGACACCTGAGGGTACCTACGAGCAGTACTTC. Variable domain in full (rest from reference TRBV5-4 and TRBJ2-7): ETGVTQSPTHLIKTRGQQVTLRCSSQSGHNTVSWYQQALGQGPQFIFQYYREEENGRGNFPPRFSGLQFPNYSSELNVNALELDDSALYLCASSPTPEGTYEQYFGPGTRLTVT.

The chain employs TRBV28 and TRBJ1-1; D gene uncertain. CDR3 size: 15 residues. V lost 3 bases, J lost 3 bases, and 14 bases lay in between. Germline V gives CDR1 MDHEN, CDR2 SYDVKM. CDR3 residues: CASSLSWRAYTEAFF. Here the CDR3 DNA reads TGTGCCAGCAGTTTGTCGTGGAGGGCTTACACTGAAGCTTTCTTT.

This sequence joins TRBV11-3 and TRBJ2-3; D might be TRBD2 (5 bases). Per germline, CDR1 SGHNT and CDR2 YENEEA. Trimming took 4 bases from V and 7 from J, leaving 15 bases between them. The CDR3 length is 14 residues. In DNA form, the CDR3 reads TGTGCCAGCAGCTCGGACTCCCTATCGAATACGCAGTATTTT. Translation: CASSSDSLSNTQYF.